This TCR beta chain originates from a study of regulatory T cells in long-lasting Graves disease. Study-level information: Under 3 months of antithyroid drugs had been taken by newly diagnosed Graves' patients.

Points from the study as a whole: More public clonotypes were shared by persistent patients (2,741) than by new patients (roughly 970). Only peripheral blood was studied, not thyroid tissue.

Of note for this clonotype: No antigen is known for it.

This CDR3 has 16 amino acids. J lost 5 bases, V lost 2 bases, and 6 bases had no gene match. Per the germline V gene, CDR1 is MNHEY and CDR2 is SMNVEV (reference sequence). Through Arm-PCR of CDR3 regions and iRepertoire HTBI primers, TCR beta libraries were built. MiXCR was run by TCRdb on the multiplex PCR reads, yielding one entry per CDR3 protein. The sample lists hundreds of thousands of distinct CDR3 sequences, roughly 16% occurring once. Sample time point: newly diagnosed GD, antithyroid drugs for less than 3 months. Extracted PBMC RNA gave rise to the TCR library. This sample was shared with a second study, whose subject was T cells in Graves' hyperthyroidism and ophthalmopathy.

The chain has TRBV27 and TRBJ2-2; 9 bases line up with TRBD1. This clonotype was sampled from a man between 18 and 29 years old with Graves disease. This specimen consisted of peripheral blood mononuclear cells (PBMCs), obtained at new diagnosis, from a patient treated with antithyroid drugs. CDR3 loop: CASSLSPGTGTGELFF. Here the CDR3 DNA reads TGTGCCAGCAGTTTAAGTCCCGGGACAGGGACCGGGGAGCTGTTTTTT.